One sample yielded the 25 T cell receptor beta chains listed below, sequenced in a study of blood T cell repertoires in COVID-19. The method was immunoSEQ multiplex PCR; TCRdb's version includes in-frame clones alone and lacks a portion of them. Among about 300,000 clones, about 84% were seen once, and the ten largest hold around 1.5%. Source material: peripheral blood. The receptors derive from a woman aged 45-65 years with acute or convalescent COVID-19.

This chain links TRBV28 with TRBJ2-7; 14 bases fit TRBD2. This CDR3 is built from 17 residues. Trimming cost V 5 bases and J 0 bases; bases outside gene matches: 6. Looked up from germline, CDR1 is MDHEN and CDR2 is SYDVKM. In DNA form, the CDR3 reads TGTGCCAGCAGTCGGACTAGCGGGAGGTTAAGCTCCTACGAGCAGTACTTC. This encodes CASSRTSGRLSSYEQYF.

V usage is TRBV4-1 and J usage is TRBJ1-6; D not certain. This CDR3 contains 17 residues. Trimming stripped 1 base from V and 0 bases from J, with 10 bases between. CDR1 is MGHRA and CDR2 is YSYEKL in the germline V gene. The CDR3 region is CASSQVGGSSYNSPLHF. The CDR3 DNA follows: TGCGCCAGCAGCCAAGTTGGCGGAAGCTCCTATAATTCACCCCTCCACTTT.

This chain's CDR3 is CASSVDRGDKNTEAFF. The CDR3, as DNA: TGCGCCAGCAGCGTGGACAGGGGAGACAAGAACACTGAAGCTTTCTTT. The chain has TRBV10-1 and TRBJ1-1; 9 positions agree with TRBD1. Germline CDR1 and CDR2: WNHNN and SYGVQD (reference sequence). This CDR3 has 16 residues. Trimming cost V 6 bases and J 1 base; bases outside gene matches: 9.

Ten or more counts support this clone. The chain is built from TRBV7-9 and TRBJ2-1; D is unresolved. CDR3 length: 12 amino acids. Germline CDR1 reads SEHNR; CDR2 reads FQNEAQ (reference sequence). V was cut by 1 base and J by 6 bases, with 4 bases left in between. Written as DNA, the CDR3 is TGTGCCAGCAGCTTAGTGGCCAATGAGCAGTTCTTC. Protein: CASSLVANEQFF.

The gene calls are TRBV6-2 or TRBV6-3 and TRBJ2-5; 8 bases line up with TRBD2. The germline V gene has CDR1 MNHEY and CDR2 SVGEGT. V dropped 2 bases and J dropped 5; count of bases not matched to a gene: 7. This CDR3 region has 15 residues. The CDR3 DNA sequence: TGTGCCAGCAGTTACCAGCGGGAGAGGCGGGAGACCCAGTACTTC. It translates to CASSYQRERRETQYF.

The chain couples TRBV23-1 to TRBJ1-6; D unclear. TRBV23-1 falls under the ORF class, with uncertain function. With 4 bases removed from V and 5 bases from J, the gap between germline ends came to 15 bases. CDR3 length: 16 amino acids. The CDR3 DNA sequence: TGCGCCAGCAGTCTGTCGGGGAGGGTAAATAATTCACCCCTCCACTTT. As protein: CASSLSGRVNNSPLHF.

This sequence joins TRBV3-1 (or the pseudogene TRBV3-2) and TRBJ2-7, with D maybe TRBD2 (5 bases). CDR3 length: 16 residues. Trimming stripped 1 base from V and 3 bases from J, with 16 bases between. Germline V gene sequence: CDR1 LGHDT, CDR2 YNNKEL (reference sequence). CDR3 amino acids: CASSQAGGRNRYEQYF. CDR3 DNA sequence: TGTGCCAGCAGCCAAGCGGGCGGGCGGAACCGCTACGAGCAGTACTTC.

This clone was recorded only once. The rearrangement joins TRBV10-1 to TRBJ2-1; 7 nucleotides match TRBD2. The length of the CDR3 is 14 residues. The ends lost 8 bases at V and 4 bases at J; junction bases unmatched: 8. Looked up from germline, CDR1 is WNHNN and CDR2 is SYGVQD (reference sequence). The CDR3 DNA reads TGCGCCAGCGGAGCGGGACGGTGTTACAATGAGCAGTTCTTC. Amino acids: CASGAGRCYNEQFF.

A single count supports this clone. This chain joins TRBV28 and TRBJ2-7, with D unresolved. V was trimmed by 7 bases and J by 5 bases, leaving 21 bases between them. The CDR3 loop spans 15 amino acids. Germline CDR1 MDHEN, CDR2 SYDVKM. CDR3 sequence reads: CASMSQELRGDEQYF. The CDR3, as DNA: TGTGCCAGCATGTCGCAAGAACTACGTGGAGACGAGCAGTACTTC.

For the CDR3, the DNA is TGCGCCAGCAGCCAAGTCGAGATTAACTATGGCTACACCTTC. This sequence encodes CASSQVEINYGYTF. This rearrangement joins TRBV4-3 to TRBJ1-2, with D uncertain. The CDR3 length is 14 residues. V lost 1 base and J lost 1, with 7 bases in between. Germline CDR1 reads LGHNA; CDR2 reads YSLEER.

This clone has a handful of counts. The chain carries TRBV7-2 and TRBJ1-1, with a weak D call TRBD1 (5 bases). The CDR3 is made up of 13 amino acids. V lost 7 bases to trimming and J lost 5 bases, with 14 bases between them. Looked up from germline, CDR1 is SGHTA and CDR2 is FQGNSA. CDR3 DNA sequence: TGTGCCAGCACGACGGCGGGGGGTACTGAAGCTTTCTTT. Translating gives CASTTAGGTEAFF.

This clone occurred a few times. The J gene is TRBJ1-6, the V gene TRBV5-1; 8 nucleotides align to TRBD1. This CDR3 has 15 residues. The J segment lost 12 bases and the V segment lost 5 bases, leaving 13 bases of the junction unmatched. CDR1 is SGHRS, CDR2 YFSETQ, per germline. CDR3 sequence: CASRPETGESLPLHF. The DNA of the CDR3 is TGCGCCAGCAGACCCGAGACAGGGGAATCCTTACCCCTCCACTTT.

The CDR3 sequence: CAWSRGLAGSYEQYF. The CDR3 region has the DNA TGTGCCTGGAGTAGGGGACTAGCGGGCTCCTACGAGCAGTACTTC. The gene calls are TRBV30 and TRBJ2-7; 12 bases are a match to TRBD2. CDR1 GTSNPN and CDR2 SVGIG come from the germline V gene (reference sequence). With 2 bases clipped from V and 0 bases from J, the junction kept 2 bases outside the gene matches. The CDR3 sequence is 15 residues long.

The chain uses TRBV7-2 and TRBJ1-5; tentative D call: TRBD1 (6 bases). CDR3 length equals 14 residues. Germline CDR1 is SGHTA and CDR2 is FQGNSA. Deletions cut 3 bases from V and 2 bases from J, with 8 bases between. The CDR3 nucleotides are TGTGCCAGCAGCTTGACAGGACGCAATCAGCCCCAGCATTTT. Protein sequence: CASSLTGRNQPQHF.

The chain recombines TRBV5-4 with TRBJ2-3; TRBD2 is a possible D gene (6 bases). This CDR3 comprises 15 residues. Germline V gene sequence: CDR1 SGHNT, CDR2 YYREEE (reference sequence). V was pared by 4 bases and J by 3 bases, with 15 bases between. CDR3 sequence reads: CASSRGGMGTDTQYF. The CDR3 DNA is TGTGCCAGCAGCCGAGGAGGGATGGGTACAGATACGCAGTATTTT. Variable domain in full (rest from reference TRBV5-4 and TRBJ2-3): ETGVTQSPTHLIKTRGQQVTLRCSSQSGHNTVSWYQQALGQGPQFIFQYYREEENGRGNFPPRFSGLQFPNYSSELNVNALELDDSALYLCASSRGGMGTDTQYFGPGTRLTVL.

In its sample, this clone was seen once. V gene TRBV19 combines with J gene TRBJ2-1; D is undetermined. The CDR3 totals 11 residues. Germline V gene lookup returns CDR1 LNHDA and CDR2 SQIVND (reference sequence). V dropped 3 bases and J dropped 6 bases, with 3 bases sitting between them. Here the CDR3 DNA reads TGTGCCAGTAGTATTCGCAATGAGCAGTTCTTC. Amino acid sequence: CASSIRNEQFF.

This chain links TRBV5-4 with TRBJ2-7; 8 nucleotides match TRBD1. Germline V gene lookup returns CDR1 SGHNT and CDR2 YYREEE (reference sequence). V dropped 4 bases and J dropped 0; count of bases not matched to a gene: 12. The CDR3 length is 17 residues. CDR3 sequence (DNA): TGTGCCAGCAGCCCCCCACCCCCCGGGACAGGCTCCTACGAGCAGTACTTC. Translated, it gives CASSPPPPGTGSYEQYF.

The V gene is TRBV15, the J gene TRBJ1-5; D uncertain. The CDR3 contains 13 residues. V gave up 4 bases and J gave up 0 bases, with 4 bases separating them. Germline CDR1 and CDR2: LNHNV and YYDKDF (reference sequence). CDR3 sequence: CATSTNSNQPQHF. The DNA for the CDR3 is TGTGCCACCAGCACCAATAGCAATCAGCCCCAGCATTTT. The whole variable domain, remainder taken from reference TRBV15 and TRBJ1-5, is DAMVIQNPRYQVTQFGKPVTLSCSQTLNHNVMYWYQQKSSQAPKLLFHYYDKDFNNEADTPDNFQSRRPNTSFCFLDIRSPGLGDTAMYLCATSTNSNQPQHFGDGTRLSIL.

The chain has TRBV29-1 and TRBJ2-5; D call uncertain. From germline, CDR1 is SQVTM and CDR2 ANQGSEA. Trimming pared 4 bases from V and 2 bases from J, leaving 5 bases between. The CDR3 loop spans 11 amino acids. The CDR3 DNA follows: TGCAGCGTTGGACTTCAAGAGACCCAGTACTTC. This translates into CSVGLQETQYF.

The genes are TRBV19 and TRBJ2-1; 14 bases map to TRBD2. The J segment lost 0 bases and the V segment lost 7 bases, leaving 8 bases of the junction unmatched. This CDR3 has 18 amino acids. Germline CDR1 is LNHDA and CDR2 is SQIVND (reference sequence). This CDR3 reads CASNFGTSGGSSYNEQFF. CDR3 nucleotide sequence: TGTGCCAGTAACTTCGGGACTAGCGGGGGCAGCTCCTACAATGAGCAGTTCTTC.

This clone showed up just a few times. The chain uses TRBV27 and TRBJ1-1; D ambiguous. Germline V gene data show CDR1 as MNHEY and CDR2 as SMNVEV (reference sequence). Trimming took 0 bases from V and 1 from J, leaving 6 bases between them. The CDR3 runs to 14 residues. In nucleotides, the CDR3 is TGTGCCAGCAGTTTATCGAGGCAGAACACTGAAGCTTTCTTT. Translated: CASSLSRQNTEAFF.

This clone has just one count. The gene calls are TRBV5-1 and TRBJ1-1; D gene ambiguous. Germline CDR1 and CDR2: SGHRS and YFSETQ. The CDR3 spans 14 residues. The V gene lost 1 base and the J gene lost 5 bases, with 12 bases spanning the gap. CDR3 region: CASSLSTGVTEAFF. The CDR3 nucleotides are TGCGCCAGCAGCTTGTCTACCGGGGTTACTGAAGCTTTCTTT.

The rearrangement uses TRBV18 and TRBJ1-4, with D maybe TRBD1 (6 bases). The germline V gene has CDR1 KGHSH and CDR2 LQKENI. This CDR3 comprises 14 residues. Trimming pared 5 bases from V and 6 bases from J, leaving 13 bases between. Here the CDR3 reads CASSKGTTDEKLFF. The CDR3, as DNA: TGTGCCAGCTCAAAGGGGACAACGGATGAAAAACTGTTTTTT.

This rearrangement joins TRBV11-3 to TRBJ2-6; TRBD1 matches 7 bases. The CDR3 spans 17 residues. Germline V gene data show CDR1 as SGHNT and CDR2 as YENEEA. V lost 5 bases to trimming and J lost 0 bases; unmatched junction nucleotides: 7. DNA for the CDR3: TGTGCCAGCAGCCCAGGGGGTCCTAGCTCTGGGGCCAACGTCCTGACTTTC. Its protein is CASSPGGPSSGANVLTF.

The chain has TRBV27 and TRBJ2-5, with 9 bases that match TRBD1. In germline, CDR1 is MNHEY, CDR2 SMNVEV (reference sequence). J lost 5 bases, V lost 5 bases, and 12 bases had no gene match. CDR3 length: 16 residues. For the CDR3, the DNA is TGTGCCAGCAGTACGACCGGGACAGGGAAGGGGGAGACCCAGTACTTC. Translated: CASSTTGTGKGETQYF.